What follows are 26 T cell receptor beta chains derived from one specimen sequenced in a study of T cell responses to AZD1222 COVID-19 vaccine. Generated by immunoSEQ multiplex PCR, the TCRdb table keeps only in-frame clones and is missing some. Here the sample spans about 110,000 clones, approximately 90% being singletons. Sequencing was performed on peripheral blood, taken on day 0 of AZD1222 vaccination. The receptors were sampled from an adult in good health.

This clone was detected only a few times. The rearrangement uses TRBV7-2 and TRBJ1-3, with D possibly matching TRBD1 (5 bases). V lost 5 bases and J lost 7, with 12 bases in between. This CDR3 has 13 residues. The germline V gene encodes CDR1 SGHTA and CDR2 FQGNSA. The CDR3 reads CASSTSGTNTIYF. CDR3 coding DNA: TGTGCCAGCAGCACATCCGGGACCAACACCATATATTTT.

The chain joins TRBV2 to TRBJ1-2; 7 bases line up with TRBD1. CDR1 is SNHLY, CDR2 FYNNEI, per germline. Losses at the gene ends were 0 bases for V and 4 bases for J; bases not matched to a gene: 8. The CDR3 length is 16 residues. DNA of the CDR3: TGTGCCAGCAGTGAAGCCAGGGGGGCACGCTTCTATGGCTACACCTTC. It encodes CASSEARGARFYGYTF.

The V and J genes are TRBV6-1 and TRBJ2-2; TRBD1 matches at 8 bases. The CDR3 sequence is 15 residues long. V was pared by 3 bases and J by 7 bases, with 7 bases of the junction left unmatched. Germline-derived CDR1 and CDR2 are MNHNS and SASEGT. Written as DNA, the CDR3 is TGTGCCAGCAGTGAGGGGACAGGAGCAATCGGGGAGCTGTTTTTT. It encodes CASSEGTGAIGELFF.

This chain links TRBV7-2 with TRBJ1-3, with D unclear. Deletions cut 5 bases from V and 0 bases from J, with 11 bases between. CDR1 is SGHTA and CDR2 is FQGNSA in the germline V gene. This CDR3 is built from 15 residues. DNA for the CDR3: TGTGCCAGCAGCGTCCGGGTCATCTCTGGAAACACCATATATTTT. Amino acids: CASSVRVISGNTIYF.

J is TRBJ1-2 and V is TRBV23-1, with D perhaps TRBD1 (5 bases). TRBV23-1 carries the ORF label, with uncertain function. With 4 bases removed from V and 4 bases from J, the gap between germline ends came to 19 bases. This CDR3 is built from 16 residues. This CDR3 reads CASSLLRKGPLYGYTF. CDR3 nucleotide sequence: TGCGCCAGCAGTCTCCTCCGGAAGGGGCCCCTCTATGGCTACACCTTC.

CDR3 residues: CASRTSGGDSYEQYF. CDR3 DNA: TGTGCCAGCAGGACCTCGGGGGGTGATTCGTACGAGCAGTACTTC. The chain links TRBV25-1 to TRBJ2-7; 7 positions match TRBD2. CDR1 is MGHDK, CDR2 SYGVNS, per germline. The CDR3 is made up of 15 amino acids. Losses at the gene ends were 6 bases for V and 4 bases for J; bases not matched to a gene: 12.

The rearrangement joins TRBV29-1 to TRBJ2-7; 9 bases agree with TRBD1. CDR3 length: 13 residues. After removal of 8 bases from V and 3 bases from J, the junction contained 8 bases not matched to a gene. Germline V gene sequence: CDR1 SQVTM, CDR2 ANQGSEA. CDR3 DNA: TGCAGCTCCCGACAGGGGGAAGACTACGAGCAGTACTTC. Residues: CSSRQGEDYEQYF.

V and J are TRBV7-9 and TRBJ2-7, with D possibly TRBD2 on 6 matching bases. CDR1 SEHNR and CDR2 FQNEAQ come from the germline V gene (reference sequence). This CDR3 has 17 amino acids. Deletions cut 1 base from V and 3 bases from J, with 19 bases between. CDR3 sequence (DNA): TGTGCCAGCAGCTTAGGTGGTAGCAGGGACTCACTCTACGAGCAGTACTTC. Its protein product is CASSLGGSRDSLYEQYF. Drawing the rest from reference TRBV7-9 and TRBJ2-7, the complete variable domain is DTGVSQNPRHKITKRGQNVTFRCDPISEHNRLYWYRQTLGQGPEFLTYFQNEAQLEKSRLLSDRFSAERPKGSFSTLEIQRTEQGDSAMYLCASSLGGSRDSLYEQYFGPGTRLTVT.

This chain uses TRBV6-5 with TRBJ1-2; TRBD1 matches 7 bases. V gave up 9 bases and J gave up 0 bases; unmatched junction bases: 10. The CDR3 is made up of 15 amino acids. The germline V gene has CDR1 MNHEY and CDR2 SVGAGI. The DNA for the CDR3 is TGTGCCAGTACCGACTACAGGGGCGCTAACTATGGCTACACCTTC. It translates to CASTDYRGANYGYTF.

The V and J genes are TRBV5-5 and TRBJ2-1, with D unclear. The CDR3 length is 16 residues. Germline values: CDR1 SGHKS, CDR2 YYEKEE (reference sequence). V was clipped by 4 bases and J by 8 bases, with 22 bases between them. The CDR3: CASSPLGWGNNDEQFF. As DNA, the CDR3 is TGTGCCAGCAGCCCGCTAGGTTGGGGTAACAATGATGAGCAGTTCTTC. The full variable domain, completed using reference TRBV5-5 and TRBJ2-1, is DAGVTQSPTHLIKTRGQQVTLRCSPISGHKSVSWYQQVLGQGPQFIFQYYEKEERGRGNFPDRFSARQFPNYSSELNVNALLLGDSALYLCASSPLGWGNNDEQFFGPGTRLTVL.

This clone was observed a few times. This chain links TRBV10-1 with TRBJ2-7; D unclear. This CDR3 has 15 residues. Trimming cost V 2 bases and J 5 bases, with 16 bases left between them. CDR1 and CDR2 (germline): WNHNN, SYGVQD (reference sequence). The CDR3, as DNA: TGCGCCAGCAGTGAGATGGTCCAAACTGGCCACGAGCAGTACTTC. This encodes CASSEMVQTGHEQYF.

The CDR3 sequence is CASSADRVYQPQHF. DNA of the CDR3: TGTGCCAGCAGTGCGGACAGGGTGTATCAGCCCCAGCATTTT. The chain has TRBV28 and TRBJ1-5; 8 nucleotides align to TRBD1. Looked up from germline, CDR1 is MDHEN and CDR2 is SYDVKM. V gave up 5 bases and J gave up 5 bases; unmatched junction bases: 5. The CDR3 consists of 14 residues.

V usage is TRBV6-1 and J usage is TRBJ1-4; 7 bases are shared with TRBD1. The V gene end was trimmed by 0 bases and the J gene end by 7 bases; junction bases not matched to a gene: 5. CDR1 is MNHNS, CDR2 SASEGT, per germline. The CDR3 is 15 amino acids. The DNA of the CDR3 is TGTGCCAGCAGTGAAGCCCATGACAGGGCTGAAAAACTGTTTTTT. Translation: CASSEAHDRAEKLFF.

V and J are TRBV6-5 and TRBJ2-3, with D uncertain. Trimming took 4 bases from V and 1 from J, leaving 6 bases between them. CDR3 size: 13 residues. From germline, CDR1 is MNHEY and CDR2 SVGAGI. Written as DNA, the CDR3 is TGTGCCAGCAGTTTTCCAGGCACAGATACGCAGTATTTT. It translates to CASSFPGTDTQYF.

The V gene is TRBV6-5, the J gene TRBJ1-1; no reliable D call. The V end was cut by 7 bases, the J end by 0 bases, with 9 bases between. CDR1 MNHEY and CDR2 SVGAGI come from the germline V gene. This CDR3 region has 13 residues. The CDR3 reads CASKTVMNTEAFF. DNA for the CDR3: TGTGCCAGCAAAACGGTCATGAACACTGAAGCTTTCTTT.

The genes are TRBV5-5 and TRBJ2-7; TRBD2 matches at 15 bases. Trimming at V came to 5 bases and at J to 4 bases, leaving 7 bases not matched to a gene. Germline V gene sequence: CDR1 SGHKS, CDR2 YYEKEE (reference sequence). CDR3 length equals 16 residues. As DNA, the CDR3 is TGTGCCAGCAGTCCCGGGGGGACTAGCGGGAGGTACGAGCAGTACTTC. The encoded protein is CASSPGGTSGRYEQYF. Drawing the rest from reference TRBV5-5 and TRBJ2-7, the complete variable domain is DAGVTQSPTHLIKTRGQQVTLRCSPISGHKSVSWYQQVLGQGPQFIFQYYEKEERGRGNFPDRFSARQFPNYSSELNVNALLLGDSALYLCASSPGGTSGRYEQYFGPGTRLTVT.

This clone has just one count. The chain couples TRBV7-8 to TRBJ2-3; tentative D call: TRBD1 (6 bases). Germline values: CDR1 SGHVS, CDR2 FQNEAQ. Trimming took 2 bases from V and 1 from J, leaving 10 bases between them. The CDR3 length is 15 residues. The CDR3 protein is CASSLSSGGTDTQYF. The CDR3 DNA sequence: TGTGCCAGCAGCTTATCGTCAGGGGGCACAGATACGCAGTATTTT.

The chain recombines TRBV20-1 with TRBJ1-2; D unresolved. The length of the CDR3 is 10 residues. V was cut by 6 bases and J by 13 bases, with 15 bases left in between. Looked up from germline, CDR1 is DFQATT and CDR2 is SNEGSKA (reference sequence). The CDR3 DNA sequence: TGCAGTGCAACCGGACCGCCGGGCACCTTC. The encoded protein is CSATGPPGTF.

This chain connects TRBV24-1 to TRBJ2-7; D may be TRBD1 (6 bases). V was shortened by 3 bases and J by 3 bases, with 8 bases between the two germline ends. This CDR3 comprises 13 residues. Germline V gene sequence: CDR1 KGHDR, CDR2 SFDVKD. CDR3 in amino acids: CATSDQDSYEQYF. CDR3 DNA: TGTGCCACCAGTGATCAGGACAGCTACGAGCAGTACTTC.

This chain joins TRBV19 and TRBJ1-2; D is unresolved. Germline assignment: CDR1 LNHDA and CDR2 SQIVND (reference sequence). Trimming removed 0 bases from V and 0 bases from J, with 11 bases in between. The CDR3 extends over 16 amino acids. The CDR3 loop reads CASSIDSGATNYGYTF. Here the CDR3 DNA reads TGTGCCAGTAGTATAGACTCGGGAGCTACTAACTATGGCTACACCTTC.

The rearrangement joins TRBV19 to TRBJ1-5, with TRBD1 as a possible D gene (6 bases). Germline V gene sequence: CDR1 LNHDA, CDR2 SQIVND (reference sequence). The CDR3 is made up of 14 amino acids. Trimming took 5 bases from V and 4 from J, leaving 12 bases between them. As DNA, the CDR3 is TGTGCCAGTAGTCTACAGGGTATGAATCAGCCCCAGCATTTT. This gives the protein CASSLQGMNQPQHF. Full variable domain (outside the CDR3, taken from reference TRBV19 and TRBJ1-5): DGGITQSPKYLFRKEGQNVTLSCEQNLNHDAMYWYRQDPGQGLRLIYYSQIVNDFQKGDIAEGYSVSREKKESFPLTVTSAQKNPTAFYLCASSLQGMNQPQHFGDGTRLSIL.

V usage is TRBV19 and J usage is TRBJ1-3; D not certain. V lost 4 bases to trimming and J lost 6 bases, with 13 bases between them. The CDR3 length is 14 residues. Germline CDR1 and CDR2: LNHDA and SQIVND (reference sequence). CDR3 DNA: TGTGCCAGTAGTAGCCGGGGTCAGGAAAACACCATATATTTT. Protein sequence: CASSSRGQENTIYF.

The CDR3 sequence is CASSLGPESDTQYF. The CDR3 DNA is TGCGCCAGCAGCTTGGGCCCGGAGTCGGACACGCAGTATTTT. V is TRBV5-1 and J is TRBJ2-3; D uncertain. Germline V gene sequence: CDR1 SGHRS, CDR2 YFSETQ. Trimming cost V 0 bases and J 9 bases, with 14 bases left between them. The CDR3 has 14 amino acids.

The gene calls are TRBV7-8 and TRBJ1-2; tentatively, D is TRBD1 (5 bases). CDR3 size: 13 residues. The germline V gene encodes CDR1 SGHVS and CDR2 FQNEAQ. V was pared by 5 bases and J by 2 bases, with 9 bases between. The CDR3 region has the DNA TGTGCCAGCAGCCGACAGTCCAACTATGGCTACACCTTC. Translation: CASSRQSNYGYTF.

J is TRBJ2-7 and V is TRBV11-2, with 9 positions matching TRBD1. J was trimmed by 2 bases and V by 4 bases; bases with no gene match: 6. Germline CDR1 is SGHAT and CDR2 is FQNNGV. The CDR3 has 15 residues. The DNA for the CDR3 is TGTGCCAGCAGCTCCCCCGGGACAGGGACCTACGAGCAGTACTTC. Protein sequence: CASSSPGTGTYEQYF.

This clone was observed a handful of times. This chain joins TRBV10-3 and TRBJ1-2; possibly TRBD1 for D (5 bases). Germline loops: CDR1 ENHRY, CDR2 SYGVKD. This CDR3 has 14 amino acids. V lost 1 base to trimming and J lost 3 bases, with 9 bases between them. The CDR3 is CAISELAGYYGYTF. In DNA, the CDR3 is TGTGCCATCAGTGAGTTGGCAGGGTACTATGGCTACACCTTC.